The 18 T cell receptor beta chains below were found in one sample sequenced in a study of CD8 T cells in ankylosing spondylitis. TCRdb redid the calling of the 5' RACE reads with MiXCR, one entry per CDR3 protein. The profile shows some 290,000 distinct CDR3 sequences, 20% of them singletons. Sample: blood, either unsorted or a sorted T cell fraction (not recorded which). Receptor source: a male donor with ankylosing spondylitis or in good health (not recorded which).

The chain is built from TRBV4-2 and TRBJ2-3; D unclear. V lost 0 bases and J lost 0, with 16 bases in between. Per germline, CDR1 LGHNA and CDR2 YNFKEQ. The CDR3 has 18 residues. CDR3 bases: TGTGCCAGCAGCCAAGAAGTTAGTAGGTCTCCTAGCACAGATACGCAGTATTTT. This codes for CASSQEVSRSPSTDTQYF.

This clonotype was recorded many times. The rearrangement joins TRBV20-1 to TRBJ2-3; no firm D call. The CDR3 spans 11 residues. The germline gives CDR1 DFQATT, CDR2 SNEGSKA (reference sequence). The DNA for the CDR3 is TGCAGCGCGTCGTCTACGGATACGCAGTATTTT. It codes for CSASSTDTQYF.

The chain is built from TRBV20-1 and TRBJ1-2, with D possibly TRBD1 on 5 matching bases. Between the trimmed V and J ends, which lost 2 bases and 7 bases, there was a span of 8 bases. Germline V gene data show CDR1 as DFQATT and CDR2 as SNEGSKA (reference sequence). The CDR3 covers 11 residues. CDR3 DNA sequence: TGCAGTGCTAGACGGGGCTCTGGCTACACCTTC. This sequence encodes CSARRGSGYTF.

The rearrangement links TRBV5-1 to TRBJ2-2, with D maybe TRBD2 (5 bases). Germline lookup yields CDR1 SGHRS and CDR2 YFSETQ. V was shortened by 2 bases and J by 5 bases, with 10 bases between the two germline ends. CDR3 length: 14 residues. The CDR3 region is CASSFTEGTGELFF. The CDR3, as DNA: TGCGCCAGCAGCTTTACAGAGGGAACCGGGGAGCTGTTTTTT.

This clonotype came up many times. This chain links TRBV5-1 with TRBJ2-3; tentatively, D is TRBD1 (6 bases). Per the germline V gene, CDR1 is SGHRS and CDR2 is YFSETQ. This CDR3 has 15 residues. Trimming took 4 bases from V and 2 from J, leaving 14 bases between them. CDR3 amino acids: CASSNRDTFTDTQYF. The DNA of the CDR3 is TGCGCCAGCAGCAACCGGGACACCTTCACAGATACGCAGTATTTT.

The chain links TRBV28 to TRBJ2-1; the D gene is possibly TRBD2 (5 bases). This CDR3 region has 14 residues. Germline CDR1 reads MDHEN; CDR2 reads SYDVKM. V shed 5 bases and J shed 10 bases, with 18 bases lying between them. The DNA of the CDR3 is TGTGCCAGCAGTCCCCCTGACCGGGATGGGGAGCAGTTCTTC. It specifies CASSPPDRDGEQFF.

V usage is TRBV21-1 and J usage is TRBJ2-7; the table's D gene call, TRBD2, was not cross checked with the DNA. TRBV21-1 is deemed a pseudogene. The CDR3 sequence is 15 residues long. The CDR3 nucleotides read TGTGCCAGCAGCTTGCGGGCCGATCAGGACTACGAGCAGTACGTC. Translating it yields CASSLRADQDYEQYV.

This clonotype was picked up a small number of times. This rearrangement joins TRBV4-1 to TRBJ2-5; 7 bases fit TRBD2. The CDR3 is made up of 16 amino acids. Germline-derived CDR1 and CDR2 are MGHRA and YSYEKL. J gave up 5 bases and V 0 bases, and 9 bases lay outside the gene matches. The CDR3 region is CASSQDLGGVRETQYF. The DNA for the CDR3 is TGCGCCAGCAGCCAAGATTTGGGGGGGGTAAGGGAGACCCAGTACTTC.

The chain employs TRBV2 and TRBJ2-1, with a tentative D call TRBD2 (5 bases). Trimming took 4 bases from V and 9 from J, leaving 10 bases between them. This CDR3 region has 12 residues. Germline V gives CDR1 SNHLY, CDR2 FYNNEI. CDR3 region: CASSGPSFEQFF. The CDR3 DNA reads as TGTGCCAGCAGTGGGCCTAGCTTTGAGCAGTTCTTC.

The table lists this clonotype with a few counts. V usage is TRBV5-1 and J usage is TRBJ2-3, with D perhaps TRBD2 (6 bases). With 4 bases removed from V and 1 base from J, the gap between germline ends came to 13 bases. The germline V gene has CDR1 SGHRS and CDR2 YFSETQ. This CDR3 comprises 15 residues. The CDR3, as DNA: TGCGCCAGCAGCGGCGGGGCGGGACGCACAGATACGCAGTATTTT. It translates to CASSGGAGRTDTQYF.

The rearrangement links TRBV11-2 to TRBJ2-7; possibly TRBD2 for D (5 bases). Germline V gene sequence: CDR1 SGHAT, CDR2 FQNNGV. The CDR3 sequence is 14 residues long. Trimming cost V 0 bases and J 4 bases, with 10 bases left between them. In nucleotides, the CDR3 is TGTGCCAGCAGCTTAGATCGGGCGGGTTACGAGCAGTACGTC. Protein sequence: CASSLDRAGYEQYV.

The chain combines TRBV7-2 with TRBJ1-2; 7 bases match TRBD1. Germline-derived CDR1 and CDR2 are SGHTA and FQGNSA. Trimming removed 5 bases from V and 1 base from J; junction bases left unmatched: 7. The CDR3 contains 15 residues. The CDR3 nucleotides are TGTGCCAGCAGCCCCGGGACAGCCATTAACTATGGCTACACCTTC. Its translation: CASSPGTAINYGYTF.

This clonotype was seen repeatedly, ten times or more. The chain uses TRBV25-1 and TRBJ1-2; possibly TRBD1 for D (6 bases). The V and J ends lost 6 bases and 7 bases respectively, with 12 bases between them. This CDR3 spans 12 amino acids. The germline gives CDR1 MGHDK, CDR2 SYGVNS. CDR3 DNA sequence: TGTGCCAGCAGACAGGGAACAAGTGGCTACACCTTC. Its protein is CASRQGTSGYTF.

The chain uses TRBV14 and TRBJ2-3; D perhaps matches TRBD2 (6 bases). In germline, CDR1 is SGHDN, CDR2 FVKESK. This CDR3 is built from 14 residues. Trimming removed 4 bases at V and 6 bases at J, with 14 bases between. CDR3 bases: TGTGCCAGCAGCCGGTTAGCGGTCATGGATACGCAGTATTTT. This sequence encodes CASSRLAVMDTQYF.

This clonotype was recorded a few times. J is TRBJ1-1 and V is TRBV20-1; no firm D call. Germline values: CDR1 DFQATT, CDR2 SNEGSKA (reference sequence). The CDR3 is 15 residues long. The V end was cut by 0 bases, the J end by 1 base, with 12 bases between. CDR3 sequence: CSAREGVAGNTEAFF. The CDR3 nucleotides read TGCAGTGCTAGAGAGGGCGTGGCGGGGAACACTGAAGCTTTCTTT.

This clonotype was seen only a few times. V gene TRBV20-1 combines with J gene TRBJ2-3, with 12 bases identical to TRBD2. Germline loops: CDR1 DFQATT, CDR2 SNEGSKA (reference sequence). The ends lost 5 bases at V and 8 bases at J; junction bases unmatched: 5. The CDR3 has 13 residues. Here the CDR3 reads CSARTSGTSTQYF. CDR3 nucleotide sequence: TGCAGTGCTCGGACTAGCGGGACGTCTACGCAGTATTTT.

This clonotype has ten or more counts. This chain connects TRBV5-4 to TRBJ2-1, with 13 bases aligning to TRBD2. The CDR3 sequence is 20 residues long. Looked up from germline, CDR1 is SGHNT and CDR2 is YYREEE (reference sequence). Trimming took 0 bases from V and 8 from J; bases not matched to a gene: 17. The CDR3 here is CASSLDVTSTTSGRAYEQFF. Here the CDR3 DNA reads TGTGCCAGCAGCTTGGACGTGACGTCCACAACTAGCGGGAGGGCCTATGAGCAGTTCTTC.

This clonotype was seen at least ten times. J is TRBJ1-1 and V is TRBV27; 11 bases fit TRBD1. With V trimmed by 6 bases and J by 8 bases, 5 bases remained unmatched. The CDR3 loop spans 13 amino acids. The V gene's germline CDR1 is MNHEY and CDR2 SMNVEV (reference sequence). CDR3: CASSPGTGGEAFF. In nucleotides, the CDR3 is TGTGCCAGCAGCCCCGGGACAGGGGGAGAAGCTTTCTTT.